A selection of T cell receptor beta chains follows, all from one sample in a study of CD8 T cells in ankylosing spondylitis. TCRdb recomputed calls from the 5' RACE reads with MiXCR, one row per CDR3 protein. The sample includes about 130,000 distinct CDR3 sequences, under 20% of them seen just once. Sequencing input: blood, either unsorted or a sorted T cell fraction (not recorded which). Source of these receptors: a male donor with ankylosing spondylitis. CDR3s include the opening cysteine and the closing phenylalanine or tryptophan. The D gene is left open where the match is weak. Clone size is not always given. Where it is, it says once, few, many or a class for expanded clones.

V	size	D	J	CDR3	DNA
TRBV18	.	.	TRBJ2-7	CASSPGAGASEQYF	TGTGCCAGCTCACCAGGGGCAGGTGCAAGCGAGCAGTACTTC
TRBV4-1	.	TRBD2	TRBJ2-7	CASSQTGTSGSYEQYF	TGCGCCAGCAGCCAAACCGGGACTAGCGGTTCCTACGAGCAGTACTTC
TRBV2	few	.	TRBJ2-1	CASSDAGWSYNEQFF	TGTGCCAGCAGTGATGCGGGGTGGTCCTACAATGAGCAGTTCTTC
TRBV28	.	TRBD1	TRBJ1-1	CASSQDRVMVTEAFF	TGTGCCAGCAGTCAGGACAGGGTAATGGTGACTGAAGCTTTCTTT
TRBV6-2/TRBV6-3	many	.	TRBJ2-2	CASSSGTHTGELFF	TGTGCCAGCAGTTCCGGGACCCACACCGGGGAGCTGTTTTTT
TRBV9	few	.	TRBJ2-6	CASSPQNSGANVLTF	TGTGCCAGCAGCCCACAGAACTCTGGGGCCAACGTCCTGACTTTC
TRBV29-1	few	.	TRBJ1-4	CSAVLAQREKLFF	TGCAGCGCCGTGTTAGCGCAGCGAGAAAAACTGTTTTTT
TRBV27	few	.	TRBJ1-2	CASSLSISSTDPYTF	TGTGCCAGCAGTTTATCCATCTCCTCCACAGATCCCTACACCTTC
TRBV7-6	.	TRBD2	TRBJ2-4	CASSLERTSGSKGKNIQYF	TGTGCCAGCAGCTTAGAACGGACTAGCGGGAGTAAGGGCAAAAACATTCAGTACTTC
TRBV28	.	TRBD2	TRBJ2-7	CASSLLNRLAGLSYEQYF	TGTGCCAGCAGTTTACTAAACAGACTAGCGGGCCTATCCTACGAGCAGTACTTC
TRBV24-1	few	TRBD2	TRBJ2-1	CATSGTSGQVPDEQFF	TGTGCCACCTCCGGGACTAGCGGGCAGGTTCCGGATGAGCAGTTCTTC
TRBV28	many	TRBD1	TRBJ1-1	CASSEVGYRGADTEAFF	TGTGCCAGCAGCGAAGTTGGATACAGGGGTGCGGACACTGAAGCTTTCTTT
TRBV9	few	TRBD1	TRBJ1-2	CASSGHSGTAGGYGYTF	TGTGCCAGCAGCGGGCATTCCGGGACAGCGGGGGGGTATGGCTACACCTTC
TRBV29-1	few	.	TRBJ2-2	CSVESSYGELFF	TGCAGCGTTGAGAGCTCTTACGGGGAGCTGTTTTTT
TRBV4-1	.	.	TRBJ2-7	CASSQRTGMSSYEQYF	TGCGCCAGCAGCCAGAGGACGGGGATGAGCTCCTACGAGCAGTACTTC
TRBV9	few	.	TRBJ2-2	CASSVEGNTGELFF	TGTGCCAGCAGCGTAGAGGGGAACACCGGGGAGCTGTTTTTT
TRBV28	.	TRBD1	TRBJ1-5	CALRDRYSNQPQHF	TGTGCCCTCCGGGACAGATATAGCAATCAGCCCCAGCATTTT
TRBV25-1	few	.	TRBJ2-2	CASSEHRGLAGELFF	TGTGCCAGCAGTGAACATAGGGGGTTGGCCGGGGAGCTGTTTTTT
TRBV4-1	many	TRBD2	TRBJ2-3	CASSLTSGRVDTQYF	TGCGCCAGCAGCCTGACTAGCGGGAGGGTAGATACGCAGTATTTT
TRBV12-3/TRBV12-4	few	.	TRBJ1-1	CASSGPEAFF	TGTGCCAGCAGCGGCCCTGAAGCTTTCTTT
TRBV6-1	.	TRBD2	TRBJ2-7	CASSDGGVHEQYF	TGTGCCAGCAGTGATGGGGGGGTCCACGAGCAGTACTTC
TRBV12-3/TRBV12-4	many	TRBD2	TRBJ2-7	CASSSSGGRWYEQYF	TGTGCCAGCAGTAGCTCGGGCGGGAGATGGTACGAGCAGTACTTC
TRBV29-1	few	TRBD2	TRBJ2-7	CSVTDTSGTSASYEQYF	TGCAGCGTAACGGACACCTCCGGGACTAGCGCTTCCTACGAGCAGTACTTC
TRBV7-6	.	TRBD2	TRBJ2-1	CASSSRTSGSHNEQFF	TGTGCCAGCAGCTCCAGGACTAGCGGGAGCCACAATGAGCAGTTCTTC
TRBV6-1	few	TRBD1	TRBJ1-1	CASPRGTGGQNTEAFF	TGTGCCAGCCCTCGAGGGACAGGCGGACAGAACACTGAAGCTTTCTTT
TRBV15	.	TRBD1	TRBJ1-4	CATSPTHRGATNEKLFF	TGTGCCACCAGTCCCACACACAGGGGTGCAACTAATGAAAAACTGTTTTTT
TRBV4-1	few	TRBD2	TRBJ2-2	CASSQVGRSSGKGGTGELFF	TGCGCCAGCAGCCAAGTCGGGCGGTCTAGCGGGAAAGGCGGCACCGGGGAGCTGTTTTTT
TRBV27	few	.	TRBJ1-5	CASSRRAGEPQHF	TGTGCCAGCAGCCGACGGGCCGGCGAGCCCCAGCATTTT
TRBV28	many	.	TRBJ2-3	CASSTLGPRTDGTDTQYF	TGTGCCAGCAGTACGCTGGGCCCTCGGACAGACGGCACAGATACGCAGTATTTT
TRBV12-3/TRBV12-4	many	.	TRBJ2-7	CASQLVGHEQYF	TGTGCCAGCCAACTAGTAGGCCACGAGCAGTACTTC
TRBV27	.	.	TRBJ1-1	CASRTGVGGTEAFF	TGTGCCAGCAGGACGGGGGTCGGGGGGACTGAAGCTTTCTTT
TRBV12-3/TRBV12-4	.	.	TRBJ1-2	CASSFPGDDNYGYTF	TGTGCCAGCAGTTTTCCGGGGGACGATAACTATGGCTACACCTTC
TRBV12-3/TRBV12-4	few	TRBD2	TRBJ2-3	CASTPQLLLAGGGSDTQYF	TGTGCCAGCACTCCCCAACTTTTACTAGCGGGAGGGGGGAGCGATACGCAGTATTTT
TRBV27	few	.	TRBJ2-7	CASSPDYPIYEQYF	TGTGCCAGCAGCCCTGACTATCCCATCTACGAGCAGTACTTC
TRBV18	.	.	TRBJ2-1	CASSPPLRAYNEQFF	TGTGCCAGCTCACCGCCCCTAAGGGCCTACAATGAGCAGTTCTTC
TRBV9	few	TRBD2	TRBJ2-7	CASSGLAGPISLGEQYF	TGTGCCAGCAGCGGACTAGCGGGACCTATCTCCCTTGGAGAGCAGTACTTC
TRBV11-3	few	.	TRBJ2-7	CASSLRVGAYYEQYF	TGTGCCAGCAGCTTACGGGTGGGGGCGTACTACGAGCAGTACTTC
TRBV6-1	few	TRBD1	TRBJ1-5	CASSARTGPQPQHF	TGTGCCAGCAGCGCACGGACAGGTCCACAGCCCCAGCATTTT
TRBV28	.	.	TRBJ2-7	CASSFISLSYEQYF	TGTGCCAGCAGTTTTATCAGTTTGTCTTACGAGCAGTACTTC
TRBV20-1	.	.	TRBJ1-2	CSAPGYGYTF	TGCAGTGCTCCAGGCTATGGCTACACCTTC